Each of the 27 T cell receptor beta chains below was sequenced from the same sample in a study of CD4 T cells in relation to SARS-CoV-2 and coronaviruses. Before the COVID-19 pandemic, during about 2011-2019, CD4+ T cells were taken from unexposed donors. Libraries were prepared by immunoSEQ multiplex PCR; TCRdb keeps only in-frame clonotypes and omits some of them. The table shows around 69,000 clones, with about 95% occurring only once. Source material: naive CD4+ T cells from PBMCs. Subset defined: naive CD4+ T cells isolated by negative enrichment. These receptors were taken from a human donor in good health.

A note on this clone: Because the CDR3's place on the DNA is in doubt, the DNA is left out and the CDR3 is given as listed by TCRdb. The chain links TRBV7-9 to TRBJ2-1; the table names TRBD1, a call not compared with the DNA. Germline lookup yields CDR1 SEHNR and CDR2 FQNEAQ (reference sequence). The CDR3 has 16 residues if both end residues are counted. The CDR3: CASSLDMVGQGARFFF.

This sequence joins TRBV5-1 and TRBJ2-7, with 8 nucleotides matching TRBD1. This CDR3 region has 14 residues. Germline-derived CDR1 and CDR2 are SGHRS and YFSETQ. After removal of 5 bases from V and 4 bases from J, the junction contained 8 bases not matched to a gene. For the CDR3, the DNA is TGCGCCAGCAGACAGACAGGGGCCCCGTACGAGCAGTACTTC. Amino acids: CASRQTGAPYEQYF.

The chain couples TRBV5-1 to TRBJ1-3; 10 nucleotides agree with TRBD1. The CDR3 runs to 16 residues. The V segment lost 4 bases and the J segment 4 bases; nucleotides outside the gene matches: 8. Germline assignment: CDR1 SGHRS and CDR2 YFSETQ. CDR3 in amino acids: CASSLDPGQGGNTIYF. The CDR3 DNA is TGCGCCAGCAGCCTCGACCCGGGACAGGGGGGAAACACCATATATTTT.

The chain combines TRBV6-6 with TRBJ2-7; the D is unclear. Germline CDR1 and CDR2: MNHNY and SVGAGI (reference sequence). Between the trimmed V and J ends, which lost 4 bases and 3 bases, there was a span of 10 bases. The CDR3 is 13 residues long. CDR3 nucleotide sequence: TGTGCCAGCAGTTCGTACACGGACTACGAGCAGTACTTC. Its translation: CASSSYTDYEQYF.

This chain joins TRBV7-9 and TRBJ1-1; D is possibly TRBD1 (6 bases). V lost 5 bases to trimming and J lost 6 bases, with 16 bases between them. CDR3 length: 14 residues. CDR1 and CDR2 (germline): SEHNR, FQNEAQ (reference sequence). CDR3 DNA: TGTGCCAGCAGCCCCACCCACAGGGTTGCTGAAGCTTTCTTT. It yields the protein CASSPTHRVAEAFF.

The V and J genes are TRBV7-9 and TRBJ1-2; TRBD1 matches at 9 bases. Per germline, CDR1 SEHNR and CDR2 FQNEAQ (reference sequence). CDR3 length equals 14 residues. After removal of 3 bases from V and 4 bases from J, the junction contained 3 bases not matched to a gene. CDR3: CASSLGQGFYGYTF. DNA for the CDR3: TGTGCCAGCAGCTTGGGACAGGGATTCTATGGCTACACCTTC.

V gene TRBV7-2 combines with J gene TRBJ2-5; D not certain. The CDR3 consists of 14 residues. Trimming shortened V by 0 bases and J by 4 bases, and 9 bases separated the two germline ends. Germline loops: CDR1 SGHTA, CDR2 FQGNSA. In DNA form, the CDR3 reads TGTGCCAGCAGCTTAGCAGGGTTGGGAGAGACCCAGTACTTC. Translated, it gives CASSLAGLGETQYF.

V usage is TRBV10-1 and J usage is TRBJ2-1; the D is unclear. The CDR3 consists of 15 residues. Trimming shortened V by 0 bases and J by 4 bases, and 10 bases separated the two germline ends. The germline CDR1 and CDR2 sequences are WNHNN and SYGVQD (reference sequence). The CDR3 DNA reads as TGCGCCAGCAGTGAGTCCGTGGGTTTATACAATGAGCAGTTCTTC. Translation: CASSESVGLYNEQFF.

This chain connects TRBV28 to TRBJ2-2, with a possible D match to TRBD2 (5 bases). The CDR3 is 14 residues long. CDR1 is MDHEN and CDR2 is SYDVKM in the germline V gene. V lost 7 bases to trimming and J lost 6 bases, with 15 bases between them. CDR3 sequence reads: CASNGLTGAGELFF. The CDR3 DNA sequence: TGTGCCAGCAATGGACTGACTGGTGCCGGGGAGCTGTTTTTT.

The V gene is TRBV12-1, the J gene TRBJ2-3; whether TRBD2, the table's D call, matches the DNA was not checked. TRBV12-1 is marked as a pseudogene. CDR3 length: 17 amino acids. CDR3 sequence: CASSSSGLAENTDTQYF. The CDR3 DNA reads TGTGCCAGCAGCTCCTCTGGACTAGCGGAGAACACAGATACGCAGTATTTT.

The chain joins TRBV7-7 to TRBJ2-5; 8 bases match TRBD1. Germline values: CDR1 SSHAT, CDR2 FNYEAQ (reference sequence). The ends lost 9 bases at V and 9 bases at J; junction bases unmatched: 15. This CDR3 comprises 14 residues. As DNA, the CDR3 is TGTGCCAGTGGTCGGCCAGGGGGCGACGGCGCCCAGTACTTC. It specifies CASGRPGGDGAQYF.

The rearrangement joins TRBV7-9 to TRBJ2-2; possible D gene TRBD2, 6 bases. The CDR3 spans 14 residues. Trimming left V 1 base short and J 3 bases short, with 6 bases between. Germline CDR1 is SEHNR and CDR2 is FQNEAQ (reference sequence). CDR3 DNA: TGTGCCAGCAGCTTAGGGAGGGACACCGGGGAGCTGTTTTTT. Translating it yields CASSLGRDTGELFF.

This sequence joins TRBV19 and TRBJ1-5; D gene unclear. This CDR3 has 15 amino acids. Germline V lookup: CDR1 LNHDA, CDR2 SQIVND (reference sequence). The V end was cut by 1 base, the J end by 2 bases, with 9 bases between. The CDR3 protein is CASSIVGDGNQPQHF. DNA of the CDR3: TGTGCCAGTAGTATAGTTGGGGATGGCAATCAGCCCCAGCATTTT.

The J gene is TRBJ2-1, the V gene TRBV24-1, with a tentative D call TRBD2 (5 bases). Germline loops: CDR1 KGHDR, CDR2 SFDVKD. Trimming left V 4 bases short and J 8 bases short, with 17 bases between. This CDR3 spans 15 amino acids. The CDR3 reads CATSDPFEGPYEQFF. In DNA form, the CDR3 reads TGTGCCACCAGTGACCCATTTGAGGGCCCGTATGAGCAGTTCTTC.

This chain uses TRBV30 with TRBJ1-4; D uncertain. V shed 0 bases and J shed 7 bases, with 3 bases lying between them. The CDR3 length is 11 residues. The germline CDR1 and CDR2 sequences are GTSNPN and SVGIG (reference sequence). The CDR3 sequence: CAWSVGEKLFF. In DNA form, the CDR3 reads TGTGCCTGGAGTGTAGGTGAAAAACTGTTTTTT.

V gene TRBV18 combines with J gene TRBJ2-1; possibly TRBD1 or TRBD2 for D (5 bases each). The CDR3 is 14 residues long. Germline V CDR1 and CDR2: KGHSH, LQKENI. Trimming pared 3 bases from V and 6 bases from J, leaving 12 bases between. The CDR3 coding sequence is TGTGCCAGCTCACCCACGACGGGGACCAATGAGCAGTTCTTC. Translated, it gives CASSPTTGTNEQFF.

This rearrangement joins TRBV7-3 to TRBJ2-3; TRBD2 aligns across 9 bases. The length of the CDR3 is 15 residues. V dropped 1 base and J dropped 1; count of bases not matched to a gene: 0. From germline, CDR1 is SGHTA and CDR2 FQGTGA. The CDR3 loop is CASSLKRGGTDTQYF. CDR3 DNA sequence: TGTGCCAGCAGCTTAAAGCGGGGGGGCACAGATACGCAGTATTTT. Using reference TRBV7-3 and TRBJ2-3 for the parts outside the CDR3, the full variable domain is GAGVSQTPSNKVTEKGKYVELRCDPISGHTALYWYRQSLGQGPEFLIYFQGTGAADDSGLPNDRFFAVRPEGSVSTLKIQRTERGDSAVYLCASSLKRGGTDTQYFGPGTRLTVL.

This chain links TRBV4-1 with TRBJ2-5, with D possibly TRBD2 on 6 matching bases. V was shortened by 1 base and J by 7 bases, with 10 bases between the two germline ends. This CDR3 is built from 13 residues. Per the germline V gene, CDR1 is MGHRA and CDR2 is YSYEKL. CDR3 nucleotides: TGCGCCAGCAGCCAAGTTGGGGGAGGGACCCAGTACTTC. Translation gives CASSQVGGGTQYF.

The chain has TRBV9 and TRBJ2-2; TRBD1 or TRBD2 may be the D gene (6 bases each). Trimming shortened V by 3 bases and J by 6 bases, and 12 bases separated the two germline ends. CDR1 is SGDLS and CDR2 is YYNGEE in the germline V gene. The CDR3 is 14 amino acids. Here the CDR3 reads CASSGRGFAGELFF. The CDR3 DNA reads as TGTGCCAGCAGCGGGAGGGGGTTCGCCGGGGAGCTGTTTTTT.

The rearrangement links TRBV18 to TRBJ1-1; 7 bases align to TRBD1. This CDR3 has 14 amino acids. From germline, CDR1 is KGHSH and CDR2 LQKENI. The trim removed 4 bases at V and 1 base at J, leaving 3 bases unmatched. The CDR3 DNA sequence: TGTGCCAGCTCACGGGACAGAAAGAACACTGAAGCTTTCTTT. This gives the protein CASSRDRKNTEAFF.

This chain joins TRBV24-1 and TRBJ2-2, with 11 nucleotides matching TRBD1. From germline, CDR1 is KGHDR and CDR2 SFDVKD. The CDR3 spans 13 residues. V was pared by 9 bases and J by 6 bases, with 2 bases of the junction left unmatched. CDR3 in DNA: TGTGCCACCGGGACAGGGGGTCCCGGGGAGCTGTTTTTT. This encodes CATGTGGPGELFF.

This chain joins TRBV27 and TRBJ1-5; a possible D gene is TRBD1 (5 bases). Trimming shortened V by 6 bases and J by 0 bases, and 24 bases separated the two germline ends. In germline, CDR1 is MNHEY, CDR2 SMNVEV (reference sequence). This CDR3 is 19 amino acids long. The CDR3 region has the DNA TGTGCCAGCAGGTATCAGGGCCGAGTAGCTAGAGATAGCAATCAGCCCCAGCATTTT. Translated: CASRYQGRVARDSNQPQHF.

The chain combines TRBV19 with TRBJ2-5; D ambiguous. V was cut by 6 bases and J by 7 bases, with 18 bases left in between. Germline V CDR1 and CDR2: LNHDA, SQIVND (reference sequence). This CDR3 has 14 residues. The CDR3 loop reads CASSPSRDGLTQYF. CDR3 nucleotide sequence: TGTGCCAGTAGCCCCTCCCGCGATGGTCTGACCCAGTACTTC.

J is TRBJ1-1 and V is TRBV6-5, with a tentative D call TRBD1 (5 bases). V lost 6 bases, J lost 7 bases, and 15 bases lay in between. The CDR3 contains 13 residues. Germline CDR1 reads MNHEY; CDR2 reads SVGAGI. The DNA of the CDR3 is TGTGCCAGCAGCGCCAGGGTACCACTTGAAGCTTTCTTT. Translated: CASSARVPLEAFF.

The chain recombines TRBV5-4 with TRBJ1-6; D is possibly TRBD1 (5 bases). V dropped 2 bases and J dropped 9 bases, with 9 bases sitting between them. The CDR3 loop spans 13 amino acids. CDR1 is SGHNT and CDR2 is YYREEE in the germline V gene (reference sequence). As DNA, the CDR3 is TGTGCCAGCAGCTTAGCGGGGCTTTCACCCCTCCACTTT. Translating it yields CASSLAGLSPLHF.

The V and J genes are TRBV21-1 and TRBJ2-3; the D call in the table, TRBD2, was not verified against the DNA. TRBV21-1 is given as a pseudogene. This CDR3 is 15 amino acids long. The CDR3 DNA reads as TGTGCCAGCAGCGCCAGACTAGCGAGCACAGATACGCAGTATTTT. Protein product: CASSARLASTDTQYF.

The DNA for the CDR3 is TGTGCCTGGAGTGGTCAGGGGGCGCGGGCCGAGCAGTACTTC. The encoded protein is CAWSGQGARAEQYF. The chain couples TRBV30 to TRBJ2-7; 8 bases are a match to TRBD1. Germline CDR1 reads GTSNPN; CDR2 reads SVGIG (reference sequence). V shed 1 base, J shed 6 bases, and the junction held 8 bases outside the gene matches. This CDR3 contains 14 residues.